The rows below give T cell receptor beta chains drawn from one sample of a study of T cells in Graves' hyperthyroidism and ophthalmopathy. TCRdb ran MiXCR on the multiplex PCR reads and lists one entry per CDR3 protein. The table has a few hundred thousand distinct CDR3 sequences, about 15% seen once. Sample: blood. These TCRs come from a woman younger than 30 with Graves' hyperthyroidism. CDR3s include the opening cysteine and the closing phenylalanine or tryptophan. A D gene is named only where the DNA matches it firmly. Only some rows state a clone size, as once, few, many or a class for expanded clones.

j_call	clone_size	d_call	v_call	cdr3_aa	cdr3_nt
TRBJ2-3	few	.	TRBV4-1	CASSQDSGWGTDTQYF	TGCGCCAGCAGCCAAGATTCGGGGTGGGGCACAGATACGCAGTATTTT
TRBJ1-2	many	.	TRBV7-2	CASSLLQGPSNYGYTF	TGTGCCAGCAGCTTGTTGCAGGGCCCATCTAACTATGGCTACACCTTC
TRBJ2-5	many	.	TRBV11-2	CATAEERGSQETQYF	TGTGCCACCGCCGAAGAAAGGGGATCCCAAGAGACCCAGTACTTC
TRBJ2-3	.	.	TRBV5-1	CASSLIPEDTQYF	TGCGCCAGCAGCTTGATTCCCGAAGATACGCAGTATTTT
TRBJ1-2	many	.	TRBV7-9	CASSAMRGYGYTF	TGTGCCAGCAGCGCGATGAGAGGCTATGGCTACACCTTC
TRBJ1-6	many	.	TRBV9	CASSPYLSRANSPLHF	TGTGCCAGCAGCCCCTATCTGTCCAGGGCTAATTCACCCCTCCACTTT
TRBJ2-2	.	.	TRBV4-3	CASSQNRARDTGELFF	TGCGCCAGCAGCCAGAACAGGGCCAGGGACACCGGGGAGCTGTTTTTT
TRBJ1-5	.	TRBD1	TRBV29-1	CSVGTGVEQPQHF	TGCAGCGTGGGGACAGGGGTCGAGCAGCCCCAGCATTTT
TRBJ2-2	many	TRBD1	TRBV7-9	CASSPQTGTTGTGELFF	TGTGCCAGCAGCCCCCAGACAGGGACCACGGGGACCGGGGAGCTGTTTTTT
TRBJ2-7	.	TRBD2	TRBV24-1	CATSDLTSGSYEQYF	TGTGCCACCAGTGATTTAACTAGCGGATCCTACGAGCAGTACTTC
TRBJ1-2	many	TRBD1	TRBV6-2/TRBV6-3	CASRGTGMAYGYTF	TGTGCCAGCAGAGGGACAGGGATGGCGTATGGCTACACCTTC
TRBJ1-1	few	.	TRBV18	CASSPVETLNTEAFF	TGTGCCAGCTCACCGGTTGAGACCTTGAACACTGAAGCTTTCTTT
TRBJ1-2	.	.	TRBV9	CASSSYNTADGYTF	TGTGCCAGCAGCTCGTATAACACCGCGGATGGCTACACCTTC
TRBJ1-5	.	TRBD1	TRBV24-1	CATSGSDREFQPQHF	TGTGCCACCAGTGGTAGTGACAGGGAGTTTCAGCCCCAGCATTTT
TRBJ1-2	.	.	TRBV4-3	CASSPGPTTNYGYTF	TGCGCCAGCAGCCCGGGACCAACCACTAACTATGGCTACACCTTC
TRBJ2-1	many	TRBD1	TRBV29-1	CSLRTGGALNEQFF	TGCAGCCTGAGGACAGGGGGCGCGTTGAATGAGCAGTTCTTC
TRBJ2-1	many	.	TRBV11-2	CASSLRADASSSYNEQFF	TGTGCCAGCAGCTTAAGAGCGGACGCCTCGAGCTCCTACAATGAGCAGTTCTTC
TRBJ1-5	.	.	TRBV6-1	CASTIARTGKNQPQHF	TGTGCCAGCACCATCGCCCGGACGGGTAAAAATCAGCCCCAGCATTTT
TRBJ2-7	many	TRBD1	TRBV20-1	CSAIPGTGGYEQYF	TGCAGTGCAATTCCAGGGACAGGAGGGTACGAGCAGTACTTC
TRBJ2-4	.	TRBD1	TRBV5-1	CASSPGTEGIQYF	TGCGCCAGCAGCCCTGGGACAGAGGGCATTCAGTACTTC
TRBJ1-1	many	.	TRBV7-9	CASSPHSLRGSPEAFF	TGTGCCAGCAGCCCCCACTCTCTCAGGGGATCGCCCGAAGCTTTCTTT
TRBJ2-3	.	TRBD2	TRBV20-1	CSASFGLAEFTDTQYF	TGCAGTGCTAGCTTCGGACTAGCGGAGTTCACAGATACGCAGTATTTT
TRBJ2-1	many	.	TRBV7-9	CASSLSRGYEQFF	TGTGCCAGCAGCTTAAGTCGCGGGTATGAGCAGTTCTTC
TRBJ2-7	few	.	TRBV7-2	CASSSLDRNEQYF	TGTGCCAGCAGCTCTCTGGACCGAAACGAGCAGTACTTC
TRBJ1-2	.	.	TRBV6-1	CASTKGVGSYTF	TGTGCCAGCACCAAGGGGGTTGGTAGCTACACCTTC
TRBJ1-2	few	.	TRBV24-1	CATKGLYGYTF	TGTGCCACCAAGGGACTCTATGGCTACACCTTC
TRBJ1-1	.	.	TRBV5-5	CASSQDQRSEAFF	TGCGCCAGCAGCCAAGATCAGAGATCTGAAGCTTTCTTT
TRBJ1-6	many	TRBD1	TRBV6-1	CASKRQGANSPLHF	TGTGCCAGCAAACGACAGGGGGCGAATTCACCCCTCCACTTT
TRBJ2-6	many	.	TRBV5-1	CASSPGSGANVLTF	TGCGCCAGCAGCCCAGGGTCTGGGGCCAACGTCCTGACTTTC
TRBJ2-7	many	TRBD1	TRBV6-6	CASSYRTGEGYEQYF	TGTGCCAGCAGTTACCGGACAGGGGAGGGCTACGAGCAGTACTTC
TRBJ1-2	many	TRBD1	TRBV2	CASRGQGGNYGYTF	TGTGCCAGCAGGGGACAGGGAGGTAACTATGGCTACACCTTC
TRBJ2-1	few	TRBD1	TRBV18	CASSRGQGDVSEQFF	TGTGCCAGCTCCCGGGGACAGGGGGACGTCAGTGAGCAGTTCTTC
TRBJ2-7	few	.	TRBV24-1	CATSDLQGVSSYEQYF	TGTGCCACCAGTGATTTGCAAGGGGTGAGCTCCTACGAGCAGTACTTC
TRBJ1-6	.	.	TRBV6-5	CASSYFQPSPGLGEGSPLHF	TGTGCCAGCAGTTACTTCCAACCGTCACCCGGGCTTGGGGAAGGTTCACCCCTCCACTTT
TRBJ1-1	many	.	TRBV2	CARGGAVPYGEAFF	TGTGCCAGAGGGGGGGCAGTCCCTTACGGTGAAGCTTTCTTT
TRBJ2-7	many	TRBD1	TRBV12-3/TRBV12-4	CASSPGTGWAEQYF	TGTGCCAGCAGCCCTGGGACAGGCTGGGCCGAGCAGTACTTC
TRBJ2-2	many	TRBD1	TRBV3-1	CASSHLTGTKAGELFF	TGTGCCAGCAGCCATCTGACAGGGACAAAGGCCGGGGAGCTGTTTTTT
TRBJ2-7	.	.	TRBV11-2	CASSPLLTGYEQYF	TGTGCCAGCAGCCCATTACTGACGGGCTACGAGCAGTACTTC
TRBJ2-2	.	TRBD1	TRBV6-1	CASSRPGTGNTGELFF	TGTGCCAGCAGTCGACCAGGGACAGGAAACACCGGGGAGCTGTTTTTT
TRBJ2-6	.	TRBD1	TRBV10-3	CAISGQGVSGANVLTF	TGTGCCATCAGCGGACAGGGGGTCTCTGGGGCCAACGTCCTGACTTTC
TRBJ2-5	many	TRBD2	TRBV5-5	CASSYVGGRTKTQYF	TGTGCCAGCAGCTATGTAGGCGGGAGGACGAAGACCCAGTACTTC
TRBJ2-5	many	TRBD2	TRBV3-1	CASSQDPGLAGETQYF	TGTGCCAGCAGCCAAGATCCGGGACTAGCGGGGGAGACCCAGTACTTC
TRBJ2-2	.	TRBD1	TRBV4-3	CASSQHTQGGVGELFF	TGCGCCAGCAGCCAACATACACAGGGGGGAGTCGGGGAGCTGTTTTTT
TRBJ1-2	many	.	TRBV7-2	CASSPPRDGGYTF	TGTGCCAGCAGTCCCCCCAGGGACGGTGGCTACACCTTC
TRBJ1-4	few	TRBD1	TRBV7-9	CASSSRQGGYEKLFF	TGTGCCAGCAGCTCGCGACAGGGAGGTTACGAAAAACTGTTTTTT
TRBJ2-3	many	.	TRBV12-3/TRBV12-4	CASSLRDITDTQYF	TGTGCCAGCAGTTTACGGGATATCACAGATACGCAGTATTTT
TRBJ2-7	many	.	TRBV4-3	CASSHSGSSLEQYF	TGCGCCAGCAGCCACTCGGGGAGTAGCCTCGAGCAGTACTTC
TRBJ2-6	few	.	TRBV18	CASSPNIAGGANVLTF	TGTGCCAGCTCACCAAACATCGCTGGGGGGGCCAACGTCCTGACTTTC
TRBJ1-4	many	TRBD1	TRBV12-3/TRBV12-4	CASSKTGGVGEKLFF	TGTGCCAGCAGTAAAACAGGGGGAGTTGGAGAAAAACTGTTTTTT